A selection of T cell receptor beta chains follows, all from one sample in a study of shared clonotypes between healthy human individuals. The protocol was immunoSEQ multiplex PCR, while the TCRdb copy is restricted to in-frame clones and leaves out a portion. Of approximately 2.5 million clones listed, around nine tenths were seen once; the top ten hold 0.14%. The sample taken for sequencing was naive CD4+ T cells sorted from blood. The origin of the receptors is a man between 18 and 29 years old in good health. Each CDR3 is given without its conserved first and last residue. Fields, in order: V gene, J gene, CDR3 protein.

>TRBV6-5|TRBJ2-1
ASSRTSGNNEQF
>TRBV10-1|TRBJ2-3
ASSDSGRTDTQY
>TRBV29-1|TRBJ2-7
SVKTVTYEQY
>TRBV6-1|TRBJ1-1
ASTGTGHTEAF
>TRBV19|TRBJ2-2
ASSKGPGQDTGELF
>TRBV7-8|TRBJ2-2
ASSLSAGLTGELF
>TRBV20-1|TRBJ1-1
SPRVDTEAF
>TRBV6-6|TRBJ1-6
ASSYRDIVSPLH
>TRBV7-9|TRBJ1-1
ASSLLGGQTEAF
>TRBV4-3|TRBJ1-1
ASSQRTVLGGNTEAF
>TRBV19|TRBJ2-3
ASSGLALGTDTQY
>TRBV10-3|TRBJ2-1
AIQAGDQGGFNEQF
>TRBV5-6|TRBJ1-5
ASSFLIEYSNQPQH
>TRBV19|TRBJ2-2
ASSPGTEYTGELF
>TRBV10-1|TRBJ2-1
ASSERGTGKGSYNEQF
>TRBV5-5|TRBJ2-5
ASSPRTGGGKETQY
>TRBV7-2|TRBJ2-1
ASREGGRAGNEQF
>TRBV13|TRBJ2-2
ASSQGPRSGTGELF
>TRBV6-6|TRBJ1-3
ASSQTWSSGNTIY
>TRBV19|TRBJ1-5
ASTEREGNPQH
>TRBV7-6|TRBJ2-7
ASSLVPQASYEQY
>TRBV4-2|TRBJ2-1
ASSVQRGATSGEQF
>TRBV29-1|TRBJ1-5
SVGSTGGQPQH
>TRBV10-3|TRBJ1-4
AISGTGANEKLF
>TRBV7-9|TRBJ2-5
ASSLGGTSTETQY
>TRBV6-5|TRBJ1-2
ASSRGDYGYT
>TRBV11-3|TRBJ1-1
ASSPGQGNEAF
>TRBV6-6|TRBJ1-6
ASRRDTTNSPLH
>TRBV19|TRBJ2-1
ASSIRGQGMWNEQF
>TRBV5-4|TRBJ2-5
ASSSPGSGSETQY
>TRBV5-1|TRBJ2-3
ASSKDREADTQY
>TRBV10-3|TRBJ2-3
AISEFFGGRMTDTQY
>TRBV19|TRBJ2-5
ASSTRDRAQETQY
>TRBV27|TRBJ2-7
ASSPRSSYEQY
>TRBV2|TRBJ2-5
ASSEADFGAETQY
>TRBV28|TRBJ1-2
ASNTGRYGYT
>TRBV12-5|TRBJ2-7
ASGLVLGPNYEQY
>TRBV28|TRBJ2-2
ASSPGSYTGWGNTGELF
>TRBV6-1|TRBJ2-7
ASSEWPGGSYEQY
>TRBV9|TRBJ2-1
ASSSNRGHREQF
>TRBV7-2|TRBJ2-5
ASSNRDPPY
>TRBV5-4|TRBJ1-6
ASSLQGSYNSPLH
>TRBV25-1|TRBJ2-1
ASSDGYQGAQF
>TRBV7-3|TRBJ2-3
ASSLTGRTDTQY
>TRBV20-1|TRBJ1-2
SARQGYT
>TRBV5-1|TRBJ1-6
ASSLVGPLH
>TRBV30|TRBJ1-1
AWQLMNTEAF
>TRBV27|TRBJ2-7
ASSLTVAGYEQY
>TRBV14|TRBJ2-3
ASSHLLGGGYTDTQY